Sequencing of this T cell receptor beta chain was carried out in a study of liver allograft versus peripheral blood T cells (dated by TCRdb to 2018 to 2020). About the full investigation: The study compared T cell receptor repertoires found within transplanted livers against repertoires in the peripheral blood of liver transplant recipients.

Overall study results and their limits: The T cell receptor repertoires within liver allografts were reported to be different from the T cell receptor repertoires detected in peripheral blood.

CDR1 and CDR2, looked up from the germline V gene, are SGHTA and FQGTGA. From its cysteine to its phenylalanine, the CDR3 spans 13 amino acids. Left in the record is the CDR3 DNA by itself, 39 bases read in frame from the first base. The junction carries 9 bases between V and J, which are trimmed by 0 bases and 7 bases respectively. Note on this clonotype: The antigen it recognizes is unknown. One base away there is no much larger clone; base qualities are not given.

The instrument was an Illumina MiSeq. TCRdb itself trimmed the public reads at Q25 with fastp, ran MiXCR and retained productive beta chains. Each entry merges the rows of one CDR3 protein and shows their most common DNA and genes. The sample table contains 5,600 or so distinct CDR3 sequences; only one count was recorded for 14% of them. The ten largest account for about 3.1% of the sample. This receptor chain uses TRBV7-3 and TRBJ1-1; matching of 6 bases hints at TRBD1 as the D gene. This clonotype was obtained from a human patient who had a liver transplant. Some T cells present after a transplant may be cells of the graft donor. The CDR3 corresponds to CASSLTSDSEAFF. The bases are TGTGCCAGCAGCTTAACGTCGGACAGTGAAGCTTTCTTT.